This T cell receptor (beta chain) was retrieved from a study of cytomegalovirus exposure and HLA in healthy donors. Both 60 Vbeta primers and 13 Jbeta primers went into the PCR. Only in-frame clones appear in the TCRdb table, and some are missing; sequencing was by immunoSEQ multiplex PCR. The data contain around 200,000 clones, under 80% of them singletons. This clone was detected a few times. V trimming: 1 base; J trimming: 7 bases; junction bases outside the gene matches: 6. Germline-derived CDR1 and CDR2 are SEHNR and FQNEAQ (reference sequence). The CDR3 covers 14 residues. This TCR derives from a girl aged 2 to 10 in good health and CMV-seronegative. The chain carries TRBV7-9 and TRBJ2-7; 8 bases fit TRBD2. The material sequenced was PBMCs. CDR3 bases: TGTGCCAGCAGCTTAGGCGGGCGGGAGGCAGAGCAGTACTTC. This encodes CASSLGGREAEQYF.